The rows below give T cell receptor beta chains drawn from one sample of a study of CD8+ T cells in alopecia areata. Using immunoSEQ multiplex PCR, the repertoire was profiled, and TCRdb retains in-frame clones only, with some absent. Counted here are under 200,000 clones, approximately 57% occurring once; the ten biggest clones make up 14%. This material consisted of CD4+ T cells sorted from blood, taken at week 24, from a patient treated with tofacitinib. The receptors here all came from a human donor with alopecia areata. Each CDR3 is given with its conserved first and last residue.

v_call,cdr3_length,cdr3_aa
TRBV25-1,15,CASSEGDRGPYGYTF
TRBV29-1,13,CSVASPSERGYTF
TRBV29-1,14,CSVEGWPSTDTQYF
TRBV6-1,13,CASSETGDYGYTF
TRBV5-6,14,CASSEGRSNAEAFF
TRBV29-1,14,CSVVPGQGREKLFF
TRBV29-1,12,CSVEGDTDTQYF
TRBV6-5,15,CASSRAGGFAGELFF
TRBV30,13,CAWSGTWPTEAFF
TRBV2,10,CASSEQTQYF
TRBV30,13,CAWCRQDTGELFF
TRBV15,15,CATSREGTGPDTQYF
TRBV5-1,14,CASSFGRVQETQYF
TRBV11-3,13,CASSFRDSHEAFF
TRBV30,14,CAWTPGQGKGTQYF
TRBV10-2,12,CASSEGGAGYTF
TRBV27,15,CASRGGDRANSPLHF
TRBV25-1,11,CASSDTYEQYF